These T cell receptor beta chains were read from a single sample in a study of regulatory T cells in long-lasting Graves disease. Via MiXCR, TCRdb re-called the multiplex PCR reads, giving one row per CDR3 protein. The sample has some 460,000 distinct CDR3 sequences; roughly 15% are singletons. A further study also used this sample, focusing on T cells in Graves' hyperthyroidism and ophthalmopathy.

The sequencing here drew on peripheral blood mononuclear cells (PBMCs), taken at new diagnosis, from a patient treated with antithyroid drugs. The receptor set was obtained from a man aged 35-49 years with Graves disease. CDR3s include the opening cysteine and the closing phenylalanine or tryptophan. A D gene is named only where the DNA matches it firmly. A clone size is listed for some rows: how often the clone was seen (once, few, many), or a class if it is expanded.

d_gene	v_gene	j_gene	abundance	CDR3nt	CDR3aa
TRBD1	TRBV24-1	TRBJ1-2	many	TGTGCCACCAGTGATCCTACGACAGGGCGGGATGGCTACACCTTC	CATSDPTTGRDGYTF
NA	TRBV11-2	TRBJ2-5	once	TGTGCCAGCAGCTTAGAAGCCTCCTTCGGAACCCAGTACTTC	CASSLEASFGTQYF
NA	TRBV3-1	TRBJ1-3	few	TGTGCCAGCAGCCCCTACAGGAGTAACGGTGGAAACACCATATATTTT	CASSPYRSNGGNTIYF
NA	TRBV6-1	TRBJ2-7	many	TGTGCCAGCAGTGAACACGGGGGCCGCGAGCAGTACTTC	CASSEHGGREQYF
TRBD2	TRBV3-1	TRBJ2-3	many	TGTGCCAGCAGCCCTGGACTAGCGGGAGACCTGGGGACGCAGTATTTT	CASSPGLAGDLGTQYF
TRBD2	TRBV28	TRBJ2-1	many	TGTGCCAGCAGTCCAAGACTAGCGGTTAGCCACAATGAGCAGTTCTTC	CASSPRLAVSHNEQFF
TRBD2	TRBV4-1	TRBJ2-7	NA	TGCGCCAGCAGCCTAGAAATAGCGGGAGGGATGCGTGAGCAGTACTTC	CASSLEIAGGMREQYF
TRBD1	TRBV19	TRBJ1-2	few	TGTGCCAGTAGTATCGACAGGGGCTATGGCTACACCTTC	CASSIDRGYGYTF
TRBD2	TRBV20-1	TRBJ2-1	NA	TGCAGTGCTAATGACCGAAGCGGGAGCTCCTGCAATGAGCAGTTCTTC	CSANDRSGSSCNEQFF
NA	TRBV24-1	TRBJ2-2	NA	TGTGCCACCGGCGGGTTCACCGGGGAGCTGTTTTTT	CATGGFTGELFF
TRBD1	TRBV5-1	TRBJ2-7	many	TGCGCCAGCAGCCCAAATACTGGACAGGGCGGTCGGGAGCAGTACTTC	CASSPNTGQGGREQYF
TRBD2	TRBV11-3	TRBJ2-7	many	TGTGCCAGCAGCGCAGGACTAGCGGGACTCTACGAGCAGTACTTC	CASSAGLAGLYEQYF
NA	TRBV30	TRBJ2-1	many	TGTGCCTGGAGTGCCTTCAGGAATGAGCAGTTCTTC	CAWSAFRNEQFF
NA	TRBV9	TRBJ2-7	few	TGTGCCAGCAGCGCCCGGGACGGCCCCTACGAGCAGTACTTC	CASSARDGPYEQYF
NA	TRBV19	TRBJ2-7	NA	TGTGCCAGTAGTATCCGGCTAGCGAATGGGGGCTACGAGCAGTACTTC	CASSIRLANGGYEQYF
NA	TRBV29-1	TRBJ1-4	NA	TGCAGCGTTTCACGAGGGCTCGAGGAAAAACTGTTTTTT	CSVSRGLEEKLFF
NA	TRBV11-1	TRBJ2-2	many	TGTGCCAGCAGCTTAGCGTTCCCCACCGGGGAGCTGTTTTTT	CASSLAFPTGELFF
NA	TRBV28	TRBJ2-3	many	TGTGCCAGCAGCCTCCCAGATACGCAGTATTTT	CASSLPDTQYF
TRBD2	TRBV5-1	TRBJ2-5	many	TGCGCCAGCAGCTTACGCGGGAGAGAGGTGAGGGAGACCCAGTACTTC	CASSLRGREVRETQYF
TRBD1	TRBV11-2	TRBJ1-1	NA	TGTGCGGGTGCGGGGACAGCCAGTGAAGCTTTCTTT	CAGAGTASEAFF
NA	TRBV9	TRBJ2-7	many	TGTGCCAGCAGCGTGGGAGGATCCTACGAGCAGTACTTC	CASSVGGSYEQYF
NA	TRBV2	TRBJ1-2	many	TGTGCCAGCAGTGAATTGACGGCGCAGAATGGCTACACCTTC	CASSELTAQNGYTF
NA	TRBV24-1	TRBJ2-2	few	TGTGCCACCAACCAGAACACCGGGGAGCTGTTTTTT	CATNQNTGELFF
TRBD2	TRBV28	TRBJ2-1	many	TGTGCCAGCAGTTCCCTTAGCGGGAGGGCCTTTTACAATGAGCAGTTCTTC	CASSSLSGRAFYNEQFF
NA	TRBV7-9	TRBJ2-7	NA	TGTGCCAGCAGCTTTAAGGGGACCCACGAGCAGTACTTC	CASSFKGTHEQYF
NA	TRBV7-9	TRBJ2-1	NA	TGTGCCAGCAGCTTAGTGTGGAGGGGGAGGACCCAAGAGACCCAGCACTTC	CASSLVWRGRTQETQHF
NA	TRBV20-1	TRBJ1-2	NA	TGCAGTGCTGACATTCGCTACACCTTC	CSADIRYTF
TRBD2	TRBV30	TRBJ2-1	many	TGTGCCTGGAGTCCGACTAGCGACTACAATGAGCAGTTCTTC	CAWSPTSDYNEQFF
NA	TRBV7-8	TRBJ2-3	many	TGTGCCAGCAGCTTAGTGCGCAGGGTGGCAGATACGCAGTATTTT	CASSLVRRVADTQYF
TRBD2	TRBV29-1	TRBJ2-5	NA	TGCAGCGTTGAGGGCGGTGGGAACCTAGCGGAAGAGACCCAGTACTTC	CSVEGGGNLAEETQYF
NA	TRBV10-3	TRBJ2-3	NA	TGTGCCATCTCCGCCGACGGAGATGCGCAGTATTTT	CAISADGDAQYF
TRBD2	TRBV6-2/TRBV6-3	TRBJ2-3	NA	TGTGCCAGCACTCCAGGGACTAGCGGGAGGGGAGCAGATACGCAGTATTTT	CASTPGTSGRGADTQYF
NA	TRBV19	TRBJ2-7	NA	TGTGCCAGTAGTATAGCGACAGGTCCGTACGAGCAGTACTTC	CASSIATGPYEQYF
NA	TRBV5-1	TRBJ2-7	many	TGCGCCAGCAGTCGGTCCGGTACCTACGAGCAGTACTTC	CASSRSGTYEQYF
NA	TRBV27	TRBJ1-4	few	TGTGCCAGCAGGTCGGGGGGGATGAATGAAAAACTGTTTTTT	CASRSGGMNEKLFF
TRBD2	TRBV20-1	TRBJ2-3	many	TGCAGCGCTAGAGTGGCGGGAGGGCGGGATACGCAGTATTTT	CSARVAGGRDTQYF
NA	TRBV20-1	TRBJ2-5	many	TGCAGTGCTAGAGATTCCACTAGCGGGACAGGGGAGACCCAGTACTTC	CSARDSTSGTGETQYF
TRBD1	TRBV20-1	TRBJ1-1	few	TGCAGTGCAGAGGACAGGGGCACTGAAGCTTTCTTT	CSAEDRGTEAFF
NA	TRBV2	TRBJ2-7	many	TGTGCCAGCAGTGAAGGGGGTCAGGGAGAGAACGAGCAGTACTTC	CASSEGGQGENEQYF
NA	TRBV5-1	TRBJ2-7	many	TGCGCCAGCAGCACCCCATCCTACGAGCAGTACTTC	CASSTPSYEQYF
TRBD1	TRBV2	TRBJ2-1	many	TGTGCCAGCAGTGGGACAGGGGAGAGTGAGCAGTTCTTC	CASSGTGESEQFF
TRBD1	TRBV6-1	TRBJ1-6	many	TGTGCCAGCGGGAGGGGACAGGGGAGTTCACCCCTCCACTTT	CASGRGQGSSPLHF
NA	TRBV7-9	TRBJ1-1	NA	TGTGCCAGCAGCTTAGAGGTTTTTAACACTGAAGCTTTCTTT	CASSLEVFNTEAFF
NA	TRBV24-1	TRBJ2-3	many	TGTGCCACCAGTGAAACTCTCGGCCATGTTACGCAGTATTTT	CATSETLGHVTQYF
TRBD2	TRBV6-5	TRBJ2-2	NA	TGTGCCAGCAGTTATTTCACCCCTAGCGGGACGACAGGCACCGGGGAGCTGTTTTTT	CASSYFTPSGTTGTGELFF
NA	TRBV20-1	TRBJ2-7	many	TGCAGTGCTAGGGGGGAGACGAGAAGCTCCTACGAGCAGTACTTC	CSARGETRSSYEQYF
NA	TRBV10-3	TRBJ2-4	NA	TGTGCCACCTCGACAGGGGAGGGAAACATTCAGTACTTC	CATSTGEGNIQYF
NA	TRBV7-9	TRBJ1-6	many	TGTGCCAGCAGCCGGGATTCACCCCTCCACTTT	CASSRDSPLHF
NA	TRBV30	TRBJ1-1	many	TGTGCCTGCAACCTCCGGGCCCTTGAAGCTTTCTTT	CACNLRALEAFF
TRBD2	TRBV6-5	TRBJ2-1	many	TGTGCCAGCAGTTACTCTATCTGGACTAGCGAATACAATGAGCAGTTCTTC	CASSYSIWTSEYNEQFF
NA	TRBV12-3/TRBV12-4	TRBJ2-3	few	TGTGCCAGCAGTTTTAAGGGGTTGGGCACAGATACGCAGTATTTT	CASSFKGLGTDTQYF
NA	TRBV5-1	TRBJ1-4	NA	TGCGCCAGCAGCTTGGTGGGTACAGGGAATGAAAAACTGTTTTTT	CASSLVGTGNEKLFF
NA	TRBV28	TRBJ1-1	many	TGTGCCAGCACCATTTTCGGGGGGACTGAAGCTTTCTTT	CASTIFGGTEAFF
TRBD1	TRBV6-2/TRBV6-3	TRBJ1-5	NA	TGTGCCAGCAGACTCGGACAGGGTGGAAATCAGCCCCAGCATTTT	CASRLGQGGNQPQHF